The clone carrying this T cell receptor (beta chain) was detected a few times. Its antigen is unknown. The data are from a study of T-cell memory formation after mild COVID-19. For the study at large: The two donors had largely donor-specific TCR clusters. Study-wide findings and caveats: Later expanders leaned CD4+, whereas day 15 to 85 contracting clones were balanced CD4/CD8.

TCRdb recomputed calls from the 5' RACE reads with MiXCR, one row per CDR3 protein. This table holds roughly 560,000 distinct CDR3 sequences, just over 20% found once. CDR3 length equals 16 residues. CDR1 is SQVTM and CDR2 is ANQGSEA in the germline V gene. V shed 2 bases and J 8 bases; nucleotides not matched to a gene: 14. What was sequenced was PBMCs or a T cell subset sorted from them (not recorded which). This TCR derives from an adult woman who had mild COVID-19 (a few samples of this study predate the infection). Cell type and time point are not known. This chain connects TRBV29-1 to TRBJ1-4, with 7 bases aligning to TRBD1. For the CDR3, the DNA is TGCAGCGTTGAACCCGCCCAAAGACAGGGAATGGAAAAACTGTTTTTT. Protein: CSVEPAQRQGMEKLFF. Full variable domain (remainder filled in from reference TRBV29-1 and TRBJ1-4): SAVISQKPSRDICQRGTSLTIQCQVDSQVTMMFWYRQQPGQSLTLIATANQGSEATYESGFVIDKFPISRPNLTFSTLTVSNMSPEDSSIYLCSVEPAQRQGMEKLFFGSGTQLSVL.